Listed below are T cell receptor beta chains from one sample, sequenced in a study of OX40 agonist ivuxolimab in advanced cancers. Sequencing used immunoSEQ multiplex PCR; TCRdb keeps in-frame clones, though not all of them. The sample yields about 110,000 clones, roughly nine tenths seen once. The sequencing here drew on CD4+ or CD8+ T cells sorted from blood, taken in a trial of the OX40 agonist ivuxolimab. The receptors were gathered from an adult with an advanced solid tumor such as melanoma, head and neck, liver or kidney cancer. Both conserved end residues are part of each CDR3. Each record gives: V gene, D gene, J gene, clone size, CDR3 DNA, CDR3 protein. A D gene is named only where the DNA matches it firmly. Rows may omit the clone size; those that give it use once, few, many or a size class.

v_call: TRBV7-9
d_call: NA
j_call: TRBJ1-4
clone_size: NA
cdr3_nt: TGTGCCAGCAGCTCCACCGGGACTGTAAATAATGAAAAACTGTTTTTT
cdr3_aa: CASSSTGTVNNEKLFF

v_call: TRBV6-1
d_call: NA
j_call: TRBJ2-3
clone_size: NA
cdr3_nt: TGTGCCAGCACCGGACAGATAATCACAGATACGCAGTATTTT
cdr3_aa: CASTGQIITDTQYF

v_call: TRBV4-1
d_call: TRBD2
j_call: TRBJ2-1
clone_size: NA
cdr3_nt: TGCGCCAGCAGCCAAGAGGTAGCGGGCGGCTCAACCAATGAGCAGTTCTTC
cdr3_aa: CASSQEVAGGSTNEQFF

v_call: TRBV7-7
d_call: NA
j_call: TRBJ1-5
clone_size: once
cdr3_nt: TGTGCTAGCAGCCCAAGAGTGGTCATAGGCAATCAGCCCCAGCATTTT
cdr3_aa: CASSPRVVIGNQPQHF

v_call: TRBV18
d_call: NA
j_call: TRBJ2-5
clone_size: NA
cdr3_nt: TGTGCCAGCTCACCGGCAAGCCAAGAGACCCAGTACTTC
cdr3_aa: CASSPASQETQYF

v_call: TRBV4-2
d_call: NA
j_call: TRBJ1-1
clone_size: NA
cdr3_nt: TGTGCCAGCAGCCTCGGCCCCGGGGATACTGAAGCTTTCTTT
cdr3_aa: CASSLGPGDTEAFF

v_call: TRBV14
d_call: TRBD1
j_call: TRBJ1-1
clone_size: NA
cdr3_nt: TGTGCCAGCAGCCAAGGGGCCGGGACAGGGGTCACTGAAGCTTTCTTT
cdr3_aa: CASSQGAGTGVTEAFF

v_call: TRBV5-1
d_call: NA
j_call: TRBJ1-6
clone_size: NA
cdr3_nt: TGCGCCAGCAGCCCTTTGGAGGGTATGGACTCACCCCTCCACTTT
cdr3_aa: CASSPLEGMDSPLHF

v_call: TRBV6-5
d_call: NA
j_call: TRBJ1-1
clone_size: NA
cdr3_nt: TGTGCCAGCACCACCTTGGGGAGTCGGTGGACTGAAGCTTTCTTT
cdr3_aa: CASTTLGSRWTEAFF

v_call: TRBV4-1
d_call: NA
j_call: TRBJ2-2
clone_size: NA
cdr3_nt: TGCGCCAGCAGCCCCACAGGGACGAACACCGGGGAGCTGTTTTTT
cdr3_aa: CASSPTGTNTGELFF